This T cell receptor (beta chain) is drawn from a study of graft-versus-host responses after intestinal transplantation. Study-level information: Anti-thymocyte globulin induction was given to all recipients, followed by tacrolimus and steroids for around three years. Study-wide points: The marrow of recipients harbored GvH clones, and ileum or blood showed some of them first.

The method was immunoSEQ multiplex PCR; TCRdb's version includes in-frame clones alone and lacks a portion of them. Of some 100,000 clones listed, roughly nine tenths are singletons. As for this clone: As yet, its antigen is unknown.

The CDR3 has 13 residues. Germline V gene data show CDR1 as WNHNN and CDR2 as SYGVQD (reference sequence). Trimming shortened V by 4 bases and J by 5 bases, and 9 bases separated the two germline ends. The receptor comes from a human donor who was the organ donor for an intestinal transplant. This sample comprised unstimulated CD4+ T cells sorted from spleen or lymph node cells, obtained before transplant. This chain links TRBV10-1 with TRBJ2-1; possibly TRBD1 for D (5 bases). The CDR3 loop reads CASSARADNEQFF. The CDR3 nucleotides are TGCGCCAGCAGTGCCAGGGCCGACAATGAGCAGTTCTTC.